The clone carrying this T cell receptor beta chain was seen a few times. Its matching antigen is unknown. The library came from three nested PCR rounds adapted from ARM-PCR protocols. In TCRdb, the multiplex PCR reads were re-called with MiXCR into one record per CDR3 protein. Of almost 75,000 distinct CDR3 sequences listed, approximately 68% are singletons. The sample comes from a study of tumor and adjacent non-tumor tissue in lung cancer. Study at large: Stage I to III disease affected about ten men and 5 women aged 31 to 76. Findings of the study overall: Top 100 clones took a larger repertoire share in normal lung. Tumor TCR diversity, when higher, was linked to shorter survival. Tumor tissue had significantly higher TCR diversity than normal lung.

No cell sorting was done before RNA was extracted from the tissue. Distant lung tissue was collected more than 3 cm away from the tumor edge. Germline CDR1 is MDHEN and CDR2 is SYDVKM. The CDR3 extends over 13 amino acids. V lost 7 bases, J lost 7 bases, and 16 bases lay in between. The rearrangement uses TRBV28 and TRBJ2-5; TRBD2 is a possible D gene (7 bases). Material for sequencing was distant non-tumor lung tissue. This TCR was sampled from a woman aged 45-65 years with non-small cell lung cancer. The CDR3 loop is CASTTTGRGTQYF. As DNA, the CDR3 is TGTGCCAGCACTACTACAGGGAGGGGGACCCAGTACTTC. Filled out from reference TRBV28 and TRBJ2-5, the complete variable domain reads DVKVTQSSRYLVKRTGEKVFLECVQDMDHENMFWYRQDPGLGLRLIYFSYDVKMKEKGDIPEGYSVSREKKERFSLILESASTNQTSMYLCASTTTGRGTQYFGPGTRLLVL.